This TCR beta chain was observed in a study of T-cell memory formation after mild COVID-19. Study summary: The study found TCR clusters largely donor specific. The study, taken as a whole, reports: Later expanders leaned CD4+, whereas day 15 to 85 contracting clones were balanced CD4/CD8.

It was 5'RACE with constant-segment primers that produced the TCR alpha and TCR beta cDNA libraries, which carried sample barcodes and UMIs. TCRdb fed the 5' RACE reads into MiXCR, producing one record per CDR3 protein. The repertoire holds fewer than 75,000 distinct CDR3 sequences, with 12% as singletons. Germline lookup yields CDR1 MNHEY and CDR2 SVGAGI. V was pared by 7 bases and J by 2 bases, with 17 bases between. This CDR3 is built from 15 residues. In this sample, this clonotype turned up a few times. The antigen is not known. The receptor comes from a man between 18 and 29 years old who had mild COVID-19 (a few samples of this study predate the infection). Cell type and time point are not known. The genes are TRBV6-5 and TRBJ1-1, with a weak D call TRBD1 (5 bases). The sample consisted of PBMCs or a T cell subset sorted from them (not recorded which). CDR3 in DNA: TGTGCCAGCACCTCCCGGGGCCGGGGAAACACTGAAGCTTTCTTT. It yields the protein CASTSRGRGNTEAFF.